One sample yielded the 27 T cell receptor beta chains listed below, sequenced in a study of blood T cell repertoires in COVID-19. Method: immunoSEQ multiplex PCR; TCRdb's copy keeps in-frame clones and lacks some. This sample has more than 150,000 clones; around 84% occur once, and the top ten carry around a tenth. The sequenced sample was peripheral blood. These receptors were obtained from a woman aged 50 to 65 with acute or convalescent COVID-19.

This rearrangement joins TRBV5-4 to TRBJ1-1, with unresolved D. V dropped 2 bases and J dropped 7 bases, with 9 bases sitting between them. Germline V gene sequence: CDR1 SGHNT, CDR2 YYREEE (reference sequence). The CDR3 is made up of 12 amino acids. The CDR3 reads CASSFETREAFF. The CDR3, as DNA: TGTGCCAGCAGCTTCGAGACACGTGAAGCTTTCTTT.

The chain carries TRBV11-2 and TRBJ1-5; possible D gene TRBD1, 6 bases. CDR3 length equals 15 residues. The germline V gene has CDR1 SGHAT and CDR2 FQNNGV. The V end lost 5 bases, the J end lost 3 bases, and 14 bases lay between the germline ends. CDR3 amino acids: CASSPGGQDNQPQHF. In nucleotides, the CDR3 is TGTGCCAGCAGCCCGGGGGGGCAGGACAATCAGCCCCAGCATTTT. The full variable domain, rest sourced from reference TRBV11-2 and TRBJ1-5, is EAGVAQSPRYKIIEKRQSVAFWCNPISGHATLYWYQQILGQGPKLLIQFQNNGVVDDSQLPKDRFSAERLKGVDSTLKIQPAKLEDSAVYLCASSPGGQDNQPQHFGDGTRLSIL.

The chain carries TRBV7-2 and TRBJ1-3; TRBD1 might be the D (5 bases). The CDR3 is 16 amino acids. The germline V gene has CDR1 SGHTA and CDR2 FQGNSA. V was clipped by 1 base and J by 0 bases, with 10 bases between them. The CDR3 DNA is TGTGCCAGCAGCTTAGGGGGCAGGGTCTCTGGAAACACCATATATTTT. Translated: CASSLGGRVSGNTIYF.

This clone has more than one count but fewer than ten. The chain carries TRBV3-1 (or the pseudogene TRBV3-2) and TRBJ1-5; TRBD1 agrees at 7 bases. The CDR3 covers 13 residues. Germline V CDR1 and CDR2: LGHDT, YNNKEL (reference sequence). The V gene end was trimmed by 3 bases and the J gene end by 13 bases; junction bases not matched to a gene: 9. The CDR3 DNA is TGTGCCAGCAGCCAGGGGACAGTCCCCGATCAGCATTTT. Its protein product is CASSQGTVPDQHF.

The CDR3 DNA reads as TGTGCCAGCAGCGTACTTCCGGTGTCCGGGGAGCTGTTTTTT. Protein product: CASSVLPVSGELFF. The chain combines TRBV9 with TRBJ2-2; no reliable D call. Trimming removed 1 base at V and 6 bases at J, with 10 bases between. Germline V gene data show CDR1 as SGDLS and CDR2 as YYNGEE. The CDR3 sequence is 14 residues long.

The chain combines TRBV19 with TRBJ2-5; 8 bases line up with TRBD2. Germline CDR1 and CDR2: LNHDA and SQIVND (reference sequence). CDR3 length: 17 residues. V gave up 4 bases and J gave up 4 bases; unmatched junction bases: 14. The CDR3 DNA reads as TGTGCCAGTAGTACTACTCGAGTAGCGGGGCCTCGAGAGACCCAGTACTTC. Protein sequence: CASSTTRVAGPRETQYF.

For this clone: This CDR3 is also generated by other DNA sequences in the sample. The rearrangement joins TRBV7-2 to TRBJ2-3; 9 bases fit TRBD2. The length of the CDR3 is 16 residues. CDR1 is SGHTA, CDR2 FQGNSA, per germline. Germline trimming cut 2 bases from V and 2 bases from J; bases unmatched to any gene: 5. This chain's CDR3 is CASSLRRGGVTDTQYF. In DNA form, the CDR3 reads TGTGCCAGCAGCTTAAGGCGGGGGGGTGTCACAGATACGCAGTATTTT.

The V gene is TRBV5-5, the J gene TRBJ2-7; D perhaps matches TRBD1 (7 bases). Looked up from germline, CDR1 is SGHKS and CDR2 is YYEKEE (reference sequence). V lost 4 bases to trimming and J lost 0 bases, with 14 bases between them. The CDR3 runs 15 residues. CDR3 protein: CASSAGQSVSYEQYF. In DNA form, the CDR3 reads TGTGCCAGCAGCGCGGGACAGTCCGTCTCCTACGAGCAGTACTTC.

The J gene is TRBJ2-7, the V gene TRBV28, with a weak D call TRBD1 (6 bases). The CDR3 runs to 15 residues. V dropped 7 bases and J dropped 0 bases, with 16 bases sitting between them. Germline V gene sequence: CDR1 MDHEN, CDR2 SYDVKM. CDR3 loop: CASKTGTLSSYEQYF. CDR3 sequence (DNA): TGTGCCAGCAAGACCGGGACACTGAGCTCCTACGAGCAGTACTTC.

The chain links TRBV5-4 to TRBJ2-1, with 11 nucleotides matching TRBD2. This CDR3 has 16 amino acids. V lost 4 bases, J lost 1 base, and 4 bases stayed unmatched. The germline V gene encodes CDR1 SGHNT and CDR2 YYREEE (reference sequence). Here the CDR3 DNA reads TGTGCCAGCAGCGTCGGGACTAGCGGATCCTACAATGAGCAGTTCTTC. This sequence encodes CASSVGTSGSYNEQFF. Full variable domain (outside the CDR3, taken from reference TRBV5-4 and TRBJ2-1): ETGVTQSPTHLIKTRGQQVTLRCSSQSGHNTVSWYQQALGQGPQFIFQYYREEENGRGNFPPRFSGLQFPNYSSELNVNALELDDSALYLCASSVGTSGSYNEQFFGPGTRLTVL.

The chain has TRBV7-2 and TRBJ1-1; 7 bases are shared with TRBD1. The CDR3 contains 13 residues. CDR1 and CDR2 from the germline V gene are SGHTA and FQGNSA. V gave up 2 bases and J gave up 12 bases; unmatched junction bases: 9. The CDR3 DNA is TGTGCCAGCAGCTTAAGGAAGGGGGCGGGAACTTTCTTT. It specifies CASSLRKGAGTFF.

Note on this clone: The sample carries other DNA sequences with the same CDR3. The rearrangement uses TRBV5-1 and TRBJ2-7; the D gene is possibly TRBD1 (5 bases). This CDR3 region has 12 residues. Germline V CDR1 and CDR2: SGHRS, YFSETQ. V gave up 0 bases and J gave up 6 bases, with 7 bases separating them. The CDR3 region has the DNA TGCGCCAGCAGCTTGGGAACAGGCGAGCAGTACTTC. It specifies CASSLGTGEQYF.

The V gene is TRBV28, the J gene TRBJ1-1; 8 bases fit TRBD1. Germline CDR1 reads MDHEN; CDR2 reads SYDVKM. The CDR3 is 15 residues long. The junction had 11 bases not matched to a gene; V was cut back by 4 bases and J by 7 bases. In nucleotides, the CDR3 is TGTGCCAGCAGTTCCCCGTCAGGGGGCGCGGGTGAAGCTTTCTTT. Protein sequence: CASSSPSGGAGEAFF.

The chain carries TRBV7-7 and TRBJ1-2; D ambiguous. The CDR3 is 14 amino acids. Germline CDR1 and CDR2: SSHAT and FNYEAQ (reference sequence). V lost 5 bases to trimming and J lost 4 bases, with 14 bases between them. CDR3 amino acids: CASSPTDISYGYTF. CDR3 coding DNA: TGTGCCAGCAGCCCCACCGACATCTCCTATGGCTACACCTTC.

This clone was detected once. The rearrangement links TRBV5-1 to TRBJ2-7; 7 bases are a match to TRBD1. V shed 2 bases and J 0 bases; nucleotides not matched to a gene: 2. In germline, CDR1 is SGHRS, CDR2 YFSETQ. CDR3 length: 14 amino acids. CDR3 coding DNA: TGCGCCAGCAGCTTACGACAGGGCTCCTACGAGCAGTACTTC. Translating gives CASSLRQGSYEQYF.

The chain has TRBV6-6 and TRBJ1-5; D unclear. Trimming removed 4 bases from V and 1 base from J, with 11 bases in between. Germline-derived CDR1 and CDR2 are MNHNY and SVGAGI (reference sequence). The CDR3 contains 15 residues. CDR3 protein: CASSSRAGSNQPQHF. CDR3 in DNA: TGTGCCAGCAGTTCCCGCGCGGGGAGCAATCAGCCCCAGCATTTT.

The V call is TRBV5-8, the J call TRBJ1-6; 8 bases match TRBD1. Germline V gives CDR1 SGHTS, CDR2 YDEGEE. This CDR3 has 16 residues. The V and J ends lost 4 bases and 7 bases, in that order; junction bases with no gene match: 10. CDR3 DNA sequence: TGTGCCAGCAGCGCCCCAGGACAGGGAAGGAATTCACCCCTCCACTTT. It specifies CASSAPGQGRNSPLHF.

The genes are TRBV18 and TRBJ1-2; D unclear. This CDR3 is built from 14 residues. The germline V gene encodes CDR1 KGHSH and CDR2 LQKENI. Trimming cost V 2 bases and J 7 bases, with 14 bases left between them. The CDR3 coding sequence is TGTGCCAGCTCACCAATCGGGTCCCAAGGTGGCTACACCTTC. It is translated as CASSPIGSQGGYTF.

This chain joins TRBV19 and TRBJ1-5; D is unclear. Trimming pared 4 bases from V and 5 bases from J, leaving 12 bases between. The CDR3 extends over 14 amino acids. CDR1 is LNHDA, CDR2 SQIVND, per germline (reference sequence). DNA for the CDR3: TGTGCCAGTAGTACCCCCGACATCGATCAGCCCCAGCATTTT. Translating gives CASSTPDIDQPQHF.

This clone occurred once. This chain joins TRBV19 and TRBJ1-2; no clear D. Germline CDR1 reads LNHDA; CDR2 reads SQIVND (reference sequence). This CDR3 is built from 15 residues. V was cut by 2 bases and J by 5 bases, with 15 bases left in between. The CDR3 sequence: CASSISNLVWYGYTF. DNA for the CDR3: TGTGCCAGTAGTATATCTAACCTAGTATGGTATGGCTACACCTTC. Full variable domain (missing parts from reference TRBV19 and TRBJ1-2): DGGITQSPKYLFRKEGQNVTLSCEQNLNHDAMYWYRQDPGQGLRLIYYSQIVNDFQKGDIAEGYSVSREKKESFPLTVTSAQKNPTAFYLCASSISNLVWYGYTFGSGTRLTVV.

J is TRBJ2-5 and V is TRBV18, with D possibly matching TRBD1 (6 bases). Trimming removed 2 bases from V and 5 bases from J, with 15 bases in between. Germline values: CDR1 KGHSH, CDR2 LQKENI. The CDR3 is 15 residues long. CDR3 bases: TGTGCCAGCTCACCAAGTGAACAGGGTGGGGAGACCCAGTACTTC. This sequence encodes CASSPSEQGGETQYF.

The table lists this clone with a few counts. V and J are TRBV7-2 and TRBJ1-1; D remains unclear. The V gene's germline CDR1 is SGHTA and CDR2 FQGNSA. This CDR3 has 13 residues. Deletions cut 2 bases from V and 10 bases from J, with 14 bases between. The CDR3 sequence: CASSLTTIPRAFF. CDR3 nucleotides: TGTGCCAGCAGCTTAACTACAATCCCCAGAGCTTTCTTT.

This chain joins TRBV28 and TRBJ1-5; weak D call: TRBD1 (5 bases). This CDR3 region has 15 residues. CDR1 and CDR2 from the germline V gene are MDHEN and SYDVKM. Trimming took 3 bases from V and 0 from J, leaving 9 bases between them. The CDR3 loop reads CASSFQGVSNQPQHF. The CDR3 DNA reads TGTGCCAGCAGTTTTCAAGGGGTTAGCAATCAGCCCCAGCATTTT.

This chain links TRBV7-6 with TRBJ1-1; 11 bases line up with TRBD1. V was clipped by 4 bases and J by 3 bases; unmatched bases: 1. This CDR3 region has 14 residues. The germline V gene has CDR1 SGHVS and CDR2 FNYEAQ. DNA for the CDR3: TGTGCCAGCAGCTCGGGACAGGGGGACACTGAAGCTTTCTTT. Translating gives CASSSGQGDTEAFF.

The CDR3 sequence is CSVVGPGGQETQYF. The CDR3 DNA reads TGCAGCGTTGTAGGGCCGGGGGGACAAGAGACCCAGTACTTC. The chain employs TRBV29-1 and TRBJ2-5, with TRBD2 matching over 7 bases. J gave up 2 bases and V 4 bases, and 7 bases lay outside the gene matches. In germline, CDR1 is SQVTM, CDR2 ANQGSEA. The CDR3 has 14 amino acids. The full variable domain, completed using reference TRBV29-1 and TRBJ2-5, is SAVISQKPSRDICQRGTSLTIQCQVDSQVTMMFWYRQQPGQSLTLIATANQGSEATYESGFVIDKFPISRPNLTFSTLTVSNMSPEDSSIYLCSVVGPGGQETQYFGPGTRLLVL.

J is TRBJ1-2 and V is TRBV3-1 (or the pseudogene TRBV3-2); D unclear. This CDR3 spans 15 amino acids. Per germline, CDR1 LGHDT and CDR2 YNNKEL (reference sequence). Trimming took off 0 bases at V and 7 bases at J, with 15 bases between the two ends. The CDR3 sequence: CASSQDGGGARGYTF. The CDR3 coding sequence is TGTGCCAGCAGCCAAGATGGAGGAGGTGCTCGTGGCTACACCTTC.

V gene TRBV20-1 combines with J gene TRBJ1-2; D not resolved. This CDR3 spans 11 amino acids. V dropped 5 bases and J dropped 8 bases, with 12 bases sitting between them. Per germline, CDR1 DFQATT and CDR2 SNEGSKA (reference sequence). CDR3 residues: CSAHGLEGYTF. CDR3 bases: TGCAGTGCTCACGGACTTGAGGGCTACACCTTC.